This T cell receptor beta chain appears in the sequencing data of a study of patients and donors after allogeneic stem cell transplantation. TCRdb re-called the RT-PCR reads through MiXCR, storing one row per CDR3 protein. The sample includes about 200,000 distinct CDR3 sequences, over 30% of them seen just once. The sample holds a few counts of this clonotype. The sequence came from a human donor who was either an allogeneic HSCT recipient or a stem cell or donor lymphocyte infusion donor (not recorded which). It is not recorded whose cells these are; they may come from a transplant donor. Sequenced material: blood, either unsorted or a sorted T cell fraction (not recorded which).

For the CDR3, the DNA is TGTGCCAGCAGCTCCCAAACAGGGGCACAAGAAAAACTGTTTTTT. This encodes CASSSQTGAQEKLFF. This sequence joins TRBV7-6 and TRBJ1-4; 7 bases map to TRBD1. V lost 4 bases and J lost 8; bases outside the gene matches: 10. CDR1 is SGHVS, CDR2 FNYEAQ, per germline. The CDR3 spans 15 residues.